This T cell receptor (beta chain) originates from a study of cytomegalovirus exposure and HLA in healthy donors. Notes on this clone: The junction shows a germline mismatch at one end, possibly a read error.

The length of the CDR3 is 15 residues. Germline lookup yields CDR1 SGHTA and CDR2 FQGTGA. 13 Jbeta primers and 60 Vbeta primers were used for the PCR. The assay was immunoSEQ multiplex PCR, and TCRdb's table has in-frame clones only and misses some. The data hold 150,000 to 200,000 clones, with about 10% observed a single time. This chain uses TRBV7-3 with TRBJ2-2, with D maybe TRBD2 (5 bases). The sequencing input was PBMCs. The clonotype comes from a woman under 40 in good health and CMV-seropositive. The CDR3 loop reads CASSLTGVQPGELFF. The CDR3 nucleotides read TGTGCCAGCTCCCTTACCGGGGTACAACCCGGCGAGCTGTTTTTT.